This TCR beta chain was obtained from a study of response to subunit inactivated influenza vaccine. Germline CDR1 SGHAT, CDR2 FQNNGV. Trimming left V 5 bases short and J 3 bases short, with 23 bases between. This CDR3 spans 18 amino acids. Points on this clonotype: The antigen remains undetermined.

The study's findings and limits: It was the authors' suggestion that each seasonal influenza vaccination recruits few new T cells.

Via MiXCR, TCRdb re-called the RT-PCR reads, giving one row per CDR3 protein. Of 450,000 to 550,000 distinct CDR3 sequences listed, roughly 25% are singletons. This clonotype originated in a man aged 45-65 years who received an inactivated influenza vaccine. The rearrangement joins TRBV11-2 to TRBJ2-1, with D maybe TRBD1 (5 bases). The sample in question was CD4+ T cells sorted from PBMCs, obtained about 5 days after vaccination. The CDR3 coding sequence is TGTGCCAGCAGCCCCCGCCCACCATCCAGGGTACTCTACAATGAGCAGTTCTTC. Residues: CASSPRPPSRVLYNEQFF.